A single sample gave rise to the 20 T cell receptor beta chains below, sequenced in a study of CD8 T cells in Susac syndrome. A quantity of roughly 0.5 to 1 ug RNA underwent reverse transcription using random hexamers. TCRdb called the immunoSEQ multiplex PCR reads again in MiXCR, with one record for every CDR3 protein. The repertoire includes 100,000 to 150,000 distinct CDR3 sequences, about 93% of them detected once, and 0.065% to 0.09% sits in the top ten. The sequencing sample was made of CD4+ T cells from PBMCs. Receptors were obtained from a human donor in good health.

The genes are TRBV20-1 and TRBJ2-2, with TRBD2 matching over 9 bases. J was trimmed by 2 bases and V by 3 bases; bases with no gene match: 4. The CDR3 has 15 amino acids. Germline-derived CDR1 and CDR2 are DFQATT and SNEGSKA (reference sequence). CDR3 in amino acids: CSASRLAVNTGELFF. The CDR3, as DNA: TGCAGTGCTAGTAGACTAGCGGTTAACACCGGGGAGCTGTTTTTT.

The rearrangement links TRBV29-1 to TRBJ2-7; TRBD2 aligns across 10 bases. From germline, CDR1 is SQVTM and CDR2 ANQGSEA. Losses at the gene ends were 5 bases for V and 3 bases for J; bases not matched to a gene: 7. The CDR3 runs 14 residues. CDR3: CSVLGLAGVYEQYF. Written as DNA, the CDR3 is TGCAGCGTTCTCGGGCTAGCGGGGGTCTACGAGCAGTACTTC.

This clonotype appeared a few times. The chain carries TRBV19 and TRBJ2-7; 11 bases line up with TRBD2. The CDR3 runs to 15 residues. V lost 6 bases, J lost 2 bases, and 6 bases stayed unmatched. Germline V gene sequence: CDR1 LNHDA, CDR2 SQIVND (reference sequence). The CDR3 DNA reads TGTGCCAGTAGCGCCCTAGCGGGAGGACCCTACGAGCAGTACTTC. Its protein is CASSALAGGPYEQYF. Supplemented by reference TRBV19 and TRBJ2-7, the full variable domain reads DGGITQSPKYLFRKEGQNVTLSCEQNLNHDAMYWYRQDPGQGLRLIYYSQIVNDFQKGDIAEGYSVSREKKESFPLTVTSAQKNPTAFYLCASSALAGGPYEQYFGPGTRLTVT.

The chain uses TRBV4-3 and TRBJ2-3; D perhaps matches TRBD1 (5 bases). This CDR3 has 15 residues. Trimming cost V 1 base and J 5 bases, with 13 bases left between them. The germline V gene encodes CDR1 LGHNA and CDR2 YSLEER. CDR3 coding DNA: TGCGCCAGCAGCCAAGGTACCCAGGGTAGAGATACGCAGTATTTT. As protein: CASSQGTQGRDTQYF.

The rearrangement uses TRBV20-1 and TRBJ1-1; 8 bases map to TRBD1. V shed 6 bases and J 11 bases; nucleotides not matched to a gene: 14. The CDR3 is 13 amino acids. CDR1 and CDR2 from the germline V gene are DFQATT and SNEGSKA (reference sequence). CDR3 region: CSARIPGQVDAFF. DNA of the CDR3: TGCAGTGCCAGAATTCCGGGACAGGTGGACGCTTTCTTT.

V usage is TRBV5-1 and J usage is TRBJ2-1; maybe TRBD1 (6 bases). CDR3 length: 13 residues. With 4 bases removed from V and 6 bases from J, the gap between germline ends came to 11 bases. Germline-derived CDR1 and CDR2 are SGHRS and YFSETQ. The CDR3 nucleotides read TGCGCCAGCAGCCCCCAGGGGCTCAATGAGCAGTTCTTC. This sequence encodes CASSPQGLNEQFF.

The DNA of the CDR3 is TGTGCCTCAAGGCGGGGCTTAAACACTGAAGCTTTCTTT. Encoded protein: CASRRGLNTEAFF. This chain connects TRBV2 to TRBJ1-1; D perhaps matches TRBD1 (5 bases). V shed 11 bases and J shed 2 bases, with 15 bases lying between them. This CDR3 spans 13 amino acids. Germline assignment: CDR1 SNHLY and CDR2 FYNNEI.

The chain recombines TRBV10-3 with TRBJ2-1, with 8 positions matching TRBD1. V gave up 11 bases and J gave up 4 bases; unmatched junction bases: 10. The CDR3 spans 14 residues. Germline loops: CDR1 ENHRY, CDR2 SYGVKD. In DNA form, the CDR3 reads TGTGCCGCGGCCGTGGACAGGGCGTACAATGAGCAGTTCTTC. Protein sequence: CAAAVDRAYNEQFF.

J is TRBJ2-7 and V is TRBV10-3; 7 bases are shared with TRBD2. The CDR3 is made up of 15 amino acids. Germline lookup yields CDR1 ENHRY and CDR2 SYGVKD. The junction had 8 bases not matched to a gene; V was cut back by 6 bases and J by 0 bases. The CDR3 sequence is CAIRVAGPSSYEQYF. The CDR3, as DNA: TGTGCCATCAGGGTAGCGGGCCCAAGCTCCTACGAGCAGTACTTC.

This chain connects TRBV2 to TRBJ1-1; unclear D gene. V shed 6 bases and J shed 5 bases, with 16 bases lying between them. This CDR3 spans 14 amino acids. Germline-derived CDR1 and CDR2 are SNHLY and FYNNEI. The CDR3 bases are TGTGCCAGCAGCAAGGGCGGAACTTTGACTGAAGCTTTCTTT. It codes for CASSKGGTLTEAFF.

In its sample, this clonotype was seen once. This rearrangement joins TRBV5-4 to TRBJ2-2; TRBD2 is a possible D gene (5 bases). The CDR3 is made up of 13 amino acids. V lost 2 bases to trimming and J lost 6 bases, with 8 bases between them. Germline lookup yields CDR1 SGHNT and CDR2 YYREEE (reference sequence). As DNA, the CDR3 is TGTGCCAGCAGCTTAAGGGAGCCCGGGGAGCTGTTTTTT. Residues: CASSLREPGELFF.

The chain combines TRBV12-3 or TRBV12-4 with TRBJ2-1; D possibly corresponds to TRBD2 (5 bases). This CDR3 comprises 14 residues. The V and J ends lost 3 bases and 2 bases respectively, with 8 bases between them. The CDR3 region has the DNA TGTGCCAGCAGTTTGGACGGGACCTACAATGAGCAGTTCTTC. As protein: CASSLDGTYNEQFF.

This rearrangement joins TRBV12-3 or TRBV12-4 to TRBJ1-1; D is unclear. V was shortened by 5 bases and J by 5 bases, with 9 bases between the two germline ends. The CDR3 has 12 residues. The CDR3 reads CASSPRRTEAFF. For the CDR3, the DNA is TGTGCCAGCAGTCCGAGACGGACTGAAGCTTTCTTT.

This chain joins TRBV4-2 and TRBJ2-1; 10 bases fit TRBD2. Germline assignment: CDR1 LGHNA and CDR2 YNFKEQ. The length of the CDR3 is 18 residues. J gave up 7 bases and V 0 bases, and 12 bases lay outside the gene matches. The CDR3 spells CASSQDNTSGIKGNEQFF. CDR3 coding DNA: TGTGCCAGCAGCCAAGATAATACTAGCGGGATTAAGGGGAATGAGCAGTTCTTC.

The chain is built from TRBV6-5 and TRBJ2-7, with 7 bases that match TRBD1. The germline gives CDR1 MNHEY, CDR2 SVGAGI. The CDR3 length is 12 residues. V shed 7 bases, J shed 4 bases, and the junction held 4 bases outside the gene matches. The CDR3 bases are TGTGCCAGCATGTCAGGGGGTTACGAGCAGTACTTC. Its translation is CASMSGGYEQYF.

V gene TRBV2 combines with J gene TRBJ2-5, with 9 bases fitting TRBD2. The CDR3 length is 15 residues. V dropped 5 bases and J dropped 2; count of bases not matched to a gene: 6. Germline V CDR1 and CDR2: SNHLY, FYNNEI. The CDR3 coding sequence is TGTGCCAGCAGTCTTGATACTAGCGGGCAAGAGACCCAGTACTTC. Translating it yields CASSLDTSGQETQYF.

V is TRBV29-1 and J is TRBJ1-2; tentatively, D is TRBD1 (6 bases). CDR1 and CDR2 (germline): SQVTM, ANQGSEA. The V end was cut by 0 bases, the J end by 8 bases, with 16 bases between. This CDR3 is built from 14 residues. This chain's CDR3 is CSVEDAPGARGYTF. The CDR3 region has the DNA TGCAGCGTTGAAGATGCCCCGGGGGCCCGGGGCTACACCTTC.

About this clonotype: A junction boundary mismatches the germline segment, possibly from a read error. This rearrangement joins TRBV29-1 to TRBJ1-1, with D perhaps matching TRBD1 (6 bases). The germline gives CDR1 SQVTM, CDR2 ANQGSEA. CDR3 length: 15 residues. Here the CDR3 reads CSADLEGGVKTEAFF. DNA for the CDR3: TGCAGCGCAGATTTAGAGGGGGGTGTGAAGACTGAAGCTTTCTTT. The full variable domain, with the rest looked up from reference TRBV29-1 and TRBJ1-1, is SAVISQKPSRDICQRGTSLTIQCQVDSQVTMMFWYRQQPGQSLTLIATANQGSEATYESGFVIDKFPISRPNLTFSTLTVSNMSPEDSSIYLCSADLEGGVKTEAFFGQGTRLTVV.

J is TRBJ1-5 and V is TRBV2, with 7 bases matching TRBD1. This CDR3 comprises 18 residues. Germline V gives CDR1 SNHLY, CDR2 FYNNEI. V shed 0 bases, J shed 8 bases, and the junction held 16 bases outside the gene matches. Here the CDR3 reads CASSEALLTGLFGEPQHF. In DNA, the CDR3 is TGTGCCAGCAGTGAAGCGCTTCTGACAGGGCTCTTCGGTGAGCCCCAGCATTTT.

The rearrangement joins TRBV23-1 to TRBJ2-6; 8 positions agree with TRBD1. TRBV23-1 is placed among ORFs of uncertain function. V lost 0 bases to trimming and J lost 0 bases; unmatched junction nucleotides: 1. The CDR3 runs to 17 residues. As DNA, the CDR3 is TGCGCCAGCAGTCAATCGACAGGGGCCTCTGGGGCCAACGTCCTGACTTTC. Protein sequence: CASSQSTGASGANVLTF.